This T cell receptor beta chain emerged from a study of blood T cells in healthy people across ages. The CDR3 has 14 residues. The germline V and J ends were trimmed by 4 bases and 1 base, with 14 bases remaining between them. CDR1 and CDR2 from the germline V gene are DFQATT and SNEGSKA (reference sequence). The use of a sample-barcoded 5' primer and a J-beta primer mix characterized a second PCR of about 7 to 12 cycles. TCRdb passed the 5' RACE reads through MiXCR, listing each CDR3 protein once. This table holds about 900,000 distinct CDR3 sequences, approximately 65% found once. The sample was blood. The V gene is TRBV20-1, the J gene TRBJ2-7; possible D gene TRBD1, 5 bases. This receptor was identified in a man younger than 45 in good health. DNA for the CDR3: TGCAGTGCTATAAGTCAGGGTGGATCCTACGAGCAGTACTTC. Amino acids: CSAISQGGSYEQYF.